This T cell receptor (beta chain) appears in the sequencing data of a study of shared clonotypes between healthy human individuals. Study conclusions and caveats: Sampling covered blood only; tissue repertoires likely differ.

Original methodology: Without quality scores, immunoSEQ junctional reads could not be filtered like full-length reads. Sequenced by immunoSEQ multiplex PCR; TCRdb stores in-frame clones only, minus some. D and trimming were read from the DNA, whereas the V and J calls and clone size are those reported in that table. The data show 2.5 million or so clones, around nine tenths seen once. Donors comprised healthy HIV-negative adults lacking recent acute infections or vaccinations. To note about this clone: Antigen specificity is unknown.

With V trimmed by 5 bases and J by 5 bases, 8 bases remained unmatched. The CDR3 consists of 15 residues. Germline V gene sequence: CDR1 SGHNT, CDR2 YENEEA. The genes are TRBV11-3 and TRBJ2-1, with TRBD2 matching over 8 bases. The sequencing input was naive CD4+ T cells sorted from blood. Subset defined: CD45RA+ positively selected. This TCR came from a man younger than 35 in good health. The CDR3 nucleotides read TGTGCCAGCAGCCTTAGCGGGAAAAAGGACAATGAGCAGTTCTTC. Translating it yields CASSLSGKKDNEQFF.